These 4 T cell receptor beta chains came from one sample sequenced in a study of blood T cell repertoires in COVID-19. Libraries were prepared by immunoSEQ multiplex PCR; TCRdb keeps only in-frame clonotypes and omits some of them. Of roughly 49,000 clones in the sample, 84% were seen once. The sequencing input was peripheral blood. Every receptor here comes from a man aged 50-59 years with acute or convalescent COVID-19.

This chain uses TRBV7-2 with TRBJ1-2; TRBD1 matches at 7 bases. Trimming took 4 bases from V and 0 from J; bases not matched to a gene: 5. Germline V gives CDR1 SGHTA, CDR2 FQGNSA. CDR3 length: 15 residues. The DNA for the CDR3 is TGTGCCAGCAGCTCCCTTAGGGGGCCTAACTATGGCTACACCTTC. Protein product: CASSSLRGPNYGYTF. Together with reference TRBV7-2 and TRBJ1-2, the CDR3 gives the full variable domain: GAGVSQSPSNKVTEKGKDVELRCDPISGHTALYWYRQSLGQGLEFLIYFQGNSAPDKSGLPSDRFSAERTGGSVSTLTIQRTQQEDSAVYLCASSSLRGPNYGYTFGSGTRLTVV.

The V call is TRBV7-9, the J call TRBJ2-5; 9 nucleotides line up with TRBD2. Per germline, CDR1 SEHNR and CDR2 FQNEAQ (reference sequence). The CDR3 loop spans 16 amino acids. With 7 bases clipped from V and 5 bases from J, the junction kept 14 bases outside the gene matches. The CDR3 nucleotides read TGTGCCAGCACCTATAAGAACCTAGCGGGACAGGAGACCCAGTACTTC. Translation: CASTYKNLAGQETQYF.

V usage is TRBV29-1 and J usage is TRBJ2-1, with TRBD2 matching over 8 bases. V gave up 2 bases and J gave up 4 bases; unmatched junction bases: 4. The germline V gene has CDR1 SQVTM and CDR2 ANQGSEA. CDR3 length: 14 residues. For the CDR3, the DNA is TGCAGCGTTGAATACGGGAGGGATTACAATGAGCAGTTCTTC. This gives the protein CSVEYGRDYNEQFF.

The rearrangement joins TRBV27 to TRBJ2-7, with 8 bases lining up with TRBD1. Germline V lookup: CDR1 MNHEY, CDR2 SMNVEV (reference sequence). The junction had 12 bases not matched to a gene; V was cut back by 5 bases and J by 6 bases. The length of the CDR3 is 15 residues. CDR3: CASSTPGQGAIEQYF. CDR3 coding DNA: TGTGCCAGCAGTACTCCCGGACAGGGTGCCATCGAGCAGTACTTC.